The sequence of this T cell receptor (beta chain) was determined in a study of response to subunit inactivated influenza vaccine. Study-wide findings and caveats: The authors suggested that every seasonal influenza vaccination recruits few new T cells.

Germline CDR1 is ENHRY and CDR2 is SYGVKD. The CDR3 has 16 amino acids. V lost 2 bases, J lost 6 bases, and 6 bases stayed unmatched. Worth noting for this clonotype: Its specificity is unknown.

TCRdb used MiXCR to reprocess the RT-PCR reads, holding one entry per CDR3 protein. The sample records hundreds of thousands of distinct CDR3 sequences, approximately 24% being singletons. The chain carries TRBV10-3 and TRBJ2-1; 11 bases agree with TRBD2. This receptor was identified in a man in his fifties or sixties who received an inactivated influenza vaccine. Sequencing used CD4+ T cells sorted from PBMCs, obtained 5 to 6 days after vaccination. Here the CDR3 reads CAISETPGLAVNEQFF. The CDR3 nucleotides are TGTGCCATCAGTGAGACCCCGGGACTAGCGGTCAATGAGCAGTTCTTC.